What follows describes a single T cell receptor beta chain. Its antigen is not known. The data derive from a study of shared clonotypes between healthy human individuals. Across the whole study: Donor ages ranged 18 to 49 years: a couple of women, a few men.

The study, taken as a whole, reports: The authors sampled blood alone, and tissue repertoires likely differ.

This CDR3 is built from 15 residues. In germline, CDR1 is SNHLY, CDR2 FYNNEI. The trim removed 2 bases at V and 6 bases at J, leaving 6 bases unmatched. Terminally differentiated effector memory CD45RA+ cells were excluded from the naive CD8 cells, which were CD45RO-negative and positively selected for CCR7. At deep level, the assay was performed. Replicate PCRs for sorted subsets used approximately 220 ng DNA; this equaled about 30,000 T cell genomes. Sequencing used immunoSEQ multiplex PCR; TCRdb keeps in-frame clones, though not all of them. This table has under 2,000,000 clones, approximately 95% appearing once.

This receptor was identified in a man younger than 35 in good health. The chain joins TRBV2 to TRBJ2-1, with TRBD2 matching over 8 bases. Sequencing was carried out using naive CD8+ T cells sorted from blood. Written as DNA, the CDR3 is TGTGCCAGCAGTGAAACGGGAGGGGTCCGCAATGAGCAGTTCTTC. It specifies CASSETGGVRNEQFF.